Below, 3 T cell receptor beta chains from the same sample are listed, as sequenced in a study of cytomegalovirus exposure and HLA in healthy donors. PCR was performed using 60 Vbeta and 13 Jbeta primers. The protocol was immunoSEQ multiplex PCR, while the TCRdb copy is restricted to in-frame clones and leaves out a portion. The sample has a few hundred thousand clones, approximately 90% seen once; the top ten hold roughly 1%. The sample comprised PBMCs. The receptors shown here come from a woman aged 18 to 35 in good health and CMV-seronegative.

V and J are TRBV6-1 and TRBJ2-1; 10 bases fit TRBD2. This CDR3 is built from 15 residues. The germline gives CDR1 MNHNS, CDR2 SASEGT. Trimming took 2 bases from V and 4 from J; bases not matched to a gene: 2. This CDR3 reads CASSELAGVYNEQFF. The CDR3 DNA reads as TGTGCCAGCAGTGAACTAGCGGGAGTTTACAATGAGCAGTTCTTC.

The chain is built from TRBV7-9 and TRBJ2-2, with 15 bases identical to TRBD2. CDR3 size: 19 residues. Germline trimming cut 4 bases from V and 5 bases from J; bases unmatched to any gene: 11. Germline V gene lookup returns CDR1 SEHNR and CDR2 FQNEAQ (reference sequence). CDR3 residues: CASSSGTSGGRSRTGELFF. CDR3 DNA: TGTGCCAGCAGCTCAGGGACTAGCGGGGGGAGATCACGGACCGGGGAGCTGTTTTTT.

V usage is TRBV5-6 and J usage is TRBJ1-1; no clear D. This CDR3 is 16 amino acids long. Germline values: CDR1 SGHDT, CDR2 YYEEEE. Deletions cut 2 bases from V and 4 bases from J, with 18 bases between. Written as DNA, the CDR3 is TGTGCCAGCAGCTTCGGAACGGGGTACAGCTTCACTGAAGCTTTCTTT. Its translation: CASSFGTGYSFTEAFF. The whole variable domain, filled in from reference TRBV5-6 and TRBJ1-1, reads DAGVTQSPTHLIKTRGQQVTLRCSPKSGHDTVSWYQQALGQGPQFIFQYYEEEERQRGNFPDRFSGHQFPNYSSELNVNALLLGDSALYLCASSFGTGYSFTEAFFGQGTRLTVV.